Listed here are 13 T cell receptor beta chains from one sample, sequenced in a study of T cell responses to AZD1222 COVID-19 vaccine. Sequenced by immunoSEQ multiplex PCR; TCRdb stores in-frame clones only, minus some. The sample shows about 120,000 clones, approximately 83% of them seen only once. Source: peripheral blood, taken on day 0 of AZD1222 vaccination. The receptors stem from an adult in good health.

This chain uses TRBV5-4 with TRBJ2-3; 7 nucleotides align to TRBD2. From germline, CDR1 is SGHNT and CDR2 YYREEE (reference sequence). The CDR3 extends over 16 amino acids. Germline trimming cut 4 bases from V and 0 bases from J; bases unmatched to any gene: 8. CDR3 coding DNA: TGTGCCAGCAGCCGGGGACTATCAAAAAGCACAGATACGCAGTATTTT. Amino acid sequence: CASSRGLSKSTDTQYF.

This chain uses TRBV7-2 with TRBJ2-6; D possibly matches TRBD1 or TRBD2 (5 bases each). Germline V CDR1 and CDR2: SGHTA, FQGNSA. Trimming pared 3 bases from V and 3 bases from J, leaving 12 bases between. CDR3 length: 16 amino acids. CDR3 DNA: TGTGCCAGCAGCTTGCCGGGGCGAGGTGGGGCCAACGTCCTGACTTTC. Its translation: CASSLPGRGGANVLTF.

This chain joins TRBV19 and TRBJ2-5, with D perhaps TRBD2 (6 bases). Germline V lookup: CDR1 LNHDA, CDR2 SQIVND (reference sequence). Trimming took 6 bases from V and 4 from J, leaving 12 bases between them. CDR3 size: 13 residues. The CDR3 here is CASRGGWRETQYF. Here the CDR3 DNA reads TGTGCCAGTAGGGGAGGTTGGCGAGAGACCCAGTACTTC.

This chain uses TRBV9 with TRBJ2-7; 11 bases agree with TRBD2. The CDR3 runs to 15 residues. J lost 3 bases, V lost 3 bases, and 5 bases had no gene match. Looked up from germline, CDR1 is SGDLS and CDR2 is YYNGEE. CDR3 sequence: CASSEKGTSGYEQYF. The CDR3 bases are TGTGCCAGCAGCGAAAAGGGGACTAGCGGCTACGAGCAGTACTTC.

V usage is TRBV7-9 and J usage is TRBJ2-5; D gene uncertain. The CDR3 covers 14 residues. V lost 2 bases and J lost 1, with 8 bases in between. Germline lookup yields CDR1 SEHNR and CDR2 FQNEAQ (reference sequence). Here the CDR3 reads CASSLLSSQETQYF. CDR3 sequence (DNA): TGTGCCAGCAGCTTATTAAGTTCCCAAGAGACCCAGTACTTC.

The chain carries TRBV6-1 and TRBJ1-4; D remains unclear. Germline CDR1 MNHNS, CDR2 SASEGT. The CDR3 is made up of 14 amino acids. V gave up 2 bases and J gave up 4 bases, with 8 bases separating them. CDR3 amino acids: CASSEFRGNEKLFF. The CDR3 DNA follows: TGTGCCAGCAGTGAATTTCGGGGTAATGAAAAACTGTTTTTT.

This clone has just one count. The chain is built from TRBV23-1 and TRBJ2-5; 11 bases are shared with TRBD2. TRBV23-1 is an ORF, with its function uncertain. V shed 4 bases, J shed 3 bases, and the junction held 7 bases outside the gene matches. The CDR3 length is 16 residues. CDR3 nucleotides: TGCGCCAGCAGTCTCCTAGGGGGACTAGCGGAAGAGACCCAGTACTTC. Translating gives CASSLLGGLAEETQYF.

DNA of the CDR3: TGCGCCAGCAGCCAGGGGACAGAAGAGACCCAGTACTTC. Its translation: CASSQGTEETQYF. The rearrangement uses TRBV5-1 and TRBJ2-5; 7 bases match TRBD1. The CDR3 has 13 amino acids. Germline lookup yields CDR1 SGHRS and CDR2 YFSETQ. Losses at the gene ends were 4 bases for V and 3 bases for J; bases not matched to a gene: 3.

The chain is built from TRBV5-1 and TRBJ2-2; 9 positions agree with TRBD1. The V segment lost 3 bases and the J segment 5 bases; nucleotides outside the gene matches: 8. Germline CDR1 reads SGHRS; CDR2 reads YFSETQ. The CDR3 totals 16 residues. The CDR3 spells CASSSSHDRGTGELFF. Written as DNA, the CDR3 is TGCGCCAGCAGCTCGAGCCATGACAGGGGGACCGGGGAGCTGTTTTTT.

The rearrangement links TRBV18 to TRBJ1-4, with 7 bases matching TRBD1. V dropped 0 bases and J dropped 5; count of bases not matched to a gene: 6. This CDR3 comprises 16 residues. Germline V gene data show CDR1 as KGHSH and CDR2 as LQKENI. The CDR3 here is CASSPPEGGLNEKLFF. In nucleotides, the CDR3 is TGTGCCAGCTCACCACCCGAAGGGGGCCTGAATGAAAAACTGTTTTTT.

A word on this clone: Distinct nucleotide sequences in the sample also encode this CDR3. The CDR3 nucleotides are TGTGCCAGCAGTTTTTTTACTGAAGCTTTCTTT. Its translation: CASSFFTEAFF. V and J are TRBV28 and TRBJ1-1; D call uncertain. The CDR3 has 11 amino acids. V lost 3 bases to trimming and J lost 5 bases, with 4 bases between them. The germline V gene encodes CDR1 MDHEN and CDR2 SYDVKM.

The table lists this clone with a few counts. The V gene is TRBV7-2, the J gene TRBJ2-2; TRBD2 agrees at 8 bases. CDR1 and CDR2 from the germline V gene are SGHTA and FQGNSA. Germline trimming cut 5 bases from V and 1 base from J; bases unmatched to any gene: 3. The CDR3 is 15 residues long. The CDR3 DNA reads as TGTGCCAGCAGCAAAACTAGCGGGAACACCGGGGAGCTGTTTTTT. Translation gives CASSKTSGNTGELFF.

This sequence joins TRBV6-5 and TRBJ2-3; D may match TRBD1 or TRBD2 (5 bases each). The CDR3 totals 14 residues. V was pared by 6 bases and J by 2 bases, with 12 bases between. Germline lookup yields CDR1 MNHEY and CDR2 SVGAGI. CDR3 bases: TGTGCCAGCAGCCCAGGGACCATCACAGATACGCAGTATTTT. This encodes CASSPGTITDTQYF.